This is a list of T cell receptor beta chains from one sample in a study of blood T cell repertoires in COVID-19. Profiled with immunoSEQ multiplex PCR; TCRdb holds only in-frame clones, not every one. The table lists around 200,000 clones, approximately 78% of them singletons. Source material: PBMCs or T cells enriched from blood (not recorded which). These receptors originate from a man between 40 and 49 years old who had recovered from COVID-19. Both conserved end residues are part of each CDR3. Fields, in order: D gene, V gene, clone size, J gene, CDR3 DNA, CDR3 protein. A D gene is named only where the DNA matches it firmly. Some rows mark clone size as missing; the rest say once, few, many or name a class of expanded clone.

D gene: TRBD1; V gene: TRBV2; clone size: -; J gene: TRBJ2-1; CDR3 DNA: TGTGCCAGCAGTAGAGGACAGGCCAATGAGCAGTTCTTC; CDR3 protein: CASSRGQANEQFF
D gene: -; V gene: TRBV10-1; clone size: -; J gene: TRBJ2-5; CDR3 DNA: TGCGCCAGCACTCGGGGTCCTCAAGAGACCCAGTACTTC; CDR3 protein: CASTRGPQETQYF
D gene: -; V gene: TRBV5-4; clone size: -; J gene: TRBJ1-2; CDR3 DNA: TGTGCCAGCAGCTTGGACTCAGGAAACTATGGCTACACCTTC; CDR3 protein: CASSLDSGNYGYTF
D gene: -; V gene: TRBV5-1; clone size: -; J gene: TRBJ2-1; CDR3 DNA: TGCGCCAGCAGCTTGGTAGTATATGAGCAGTTCTTC; CDR3 protein: CASSLVVYEQFF
D gene: -; V gene: TRBV29-1; clone size: -; J gene: TRBJ2-7; CDR3 DNA: TGCAGCGTTCGGGGGACCGACCCTACGAGTTGGTACTTC; CDR3 protein: CSVRGTDPTSWYF
D gene: -; V gene: TRBV6-5; clone size: -; J gene: TRBJ1-5; CDR3 DNA: TGTGCCAGCAGCGACGGGTTAGACAATCAGCCCCAGCATTTT; CDR3 protein: CASSDGLDNQPQHF
D gene: -; V gene: TRBV7-9; clone size: -; J gene: TRBJ2-7; CDR3 DNA: TGTGCCAGCAGCCAAATAAGCCGGGGTTACGAGCAGTACTTC; CDR3 protein: CASSQISRGYEQYF
D gene: TRBD1; V gene: TRBV2; clone size: -; J gene: TRBJ2-7; CDR3 DNA: TGTGCCAGCAGTGAAGGGACAGGGGTTTATCAGTACTTC; CDR3 protein: CASSEGTGVYQYF
D gene: -; V gene: TRBV28; clone size: -; J gene: TRBJ1-1; CDR3 DNA: TGTGCCAGCAGTCGCCACAGGGATATGAACACTGAAGCTTTCTTT; CDR3 protein: CASSRHRDMNTEAFF
D gene: -; V gene: TRBV29-1; clone size: -; J gene: TRBJ1-6; CDR3 DNA: TGCAGCGTACAGGGTTTTGGTTCACCCCTCCACTTT; CDR3 protein: CSVQGFGSPLHF
D gene: -; V gene: TRBV18; clone size: -; J gene: TRBJ1-1; CDR3 DNA: TGTGCCAGCTCACCCGGGACAAAACACACTGAAGCTTTCTTT; CDR3 protein: CASSPGTKHTEAFF
D gene: TRBD2; V gene: TRBV5-1; clone size: few; J gene: TRBJ2-5; CDR3 DNA: TGCGCCAGCAGCTTACGGACTAGCGGGACTCAAGAGACCCAGTACTTC; CDR3 protein: CASSLRTSGTQETQYF
D gene: -; V gene: TRBV12-3/TRBV12-4; clone size: -; J gene: TRBJ1-2; CDR3 DNA: TGTGCCAGCAGTCCCTCGGGATCCATTGGCTACACCTTC; CDR3 protein: CASSPSGSIGYTF
D gene: -; V gene: TRBV5-4; clone size: -; J gene: TRBJ2-3; CDR3 DNA: TGTGCCAGCAGCGCACCGGGACTCCTTGCGCAGTATTTT; CDR3 protein: CASSAPGLLAQYF
D gene: -; V gene: TRBV28; clone size: -; J gene: TRBJ2-3; CDR3 DNA: TGTGCCAGCAGTTTATTCGCCAGGGCCACAGATACGCAGTATTTT; CDR3 protein: CASSLFARATDTQYF
D gene: -; V gene: TRBV18; clone size: many; J gene: TRBJ2-7; CDR3 DNA: TGTGCCAGCTCACCAACTAGTAATGAGCAGTACTTC; CDR3 protein: CASSPTSNEQYF
D gene: -; V gene: TRBV2; clone size: -; J gene: TRBJ1-2; CDR3 DNA: TGTGCCAGCAGTGACAGGGTAAAGGCTGGCTACACCTTC; CDR3 protein: CASSDRVKAGYTF
D gene: TRBD2; V gene: TRBV6-6; clone size: -; J gene: TRBJ2-6; CDR3 DNA: TGTGCCAGCAGTCCGGGAGGGCCCGGGACCGGGGCCAACGTCCTGACTTTC; CDR3 protein: CASSPGGPGTGANVLTF
D gene: TRBD1; V gene: TRBV7-9; clone size: -; J gene: TRBJ2-5; CDR3 DNA: TGTGCCAGCAGCTCGACAGGGGGCGCGGAGACCCAGTACTTC; CDR3 protein: CASSSTGGAETQYF
D gene: TRBD1; V gene: TRBV5-1; clone size: -; J gene: TRBJ1-3; CDR3 DNA: TGCGCCAGCAGCATGGACAGGGGAAACACCATATATTTT; CDR3 protein: CASSMDRGNTIYF
D gene: -; V gene: TRBV3-1/TRBV3-2; clone size: -; J gene: TRBJ1-6; CDR3 DNA: TGTGCCAGCAGCCGCTCAGTGGGCTCACCCCTCCACTTT; CDR3 protein: CASSRSVGSPLHF
D gene: -; V gene: TRBV7-3; clone size: -; J gene: TRBJ2-7; CDR3 DNA: TGTGCCAGCAGCTTATACGTCGGTTCCTACGAGCAGTACTTC; CDR3 protein: CASSLYVGSYEQYF
D gene: TRBD2; V gene: TRBV5-1; clone size: -; J gene: TRBJ2-2; CDR3 DNA: TGCGCCAGCAGCTTGGAAGCGGGGGTAACCGGGGAGCTGTTTTTT; CDR3 protein: CASSLEAGVTGELFF
D gene: -; V gene: TRBV28; clone size: -; J gene: TRBJ1-5; CDR3 DNA: TGTGCCAGCAGTCCCCCCCAGGGAAGCAATCAGCCCCAGCATTTT; CDR3 protein: CASSPPQGSNQPQHF
D gene: TRBD1; V gene: TRBV6-5; clone size: -; J gene: TRBJ2-7; CDR3 DNA: TGTGCCAGCAGCTGGACAGGGGGGGGATACGAGCAGTACTTC; CDR3 protein: CASSWTGGGYEQYF
D gene: TRBD1; V gene: TRBV13; clone size: -; J gene: TRBJ2-7; CDR3 DNA: TGTGCCAGCAGCTCCGTCGGACAGGGTACCTACGAGCAGTACTTC; CDR3 protein: CASSSVGQGTYEQYF
D gene: TRBD1; V gene: TRBV3-1/TRBV3-2; clone size: -; J gene: TRBJ2-5; CDR3 DNA: TGTGCCAGCAGCCAAGGCGCGACAGGGGCCGGGGAGACCCAGTACTTC; CDR3 protein: CASSQGATGAGETQYF
D gene: TRBD1; V gene: TRBV30; clone size: few; J gene: TRBJ1-4; CDR3 DNA: TGTGCCTGGTGGAGGGGGCAGACTAATGAAAAACTGTTTTTT; CDR3 protein: CAWWRGQTNEKLFF
D gene: TRBD2; V gene: TRBV5-1; clone size: -; J gene: TRBJ2-1; CDR3 DNA: TGCGCCAGCAGCTTGCGCCTAGCGGGGGGGGACAATGAGCAGTTCTTC; CDR3 protein: CASSLRLAGGDNEQFF
D gene: TRBD1; V gene: TRBV9; clone size: -; J gene: TRBJ2-7; CDR3 DNA: TGTGCCAGCAGCGTGGGAGAACAGGGGGGCTTTTACGAGCAGTACTTC; CDR3 protein: CASSVGEQGGFYEQYF
D gene: -; V gene: TRBV7-6; clone size: -; J gene: TRBJ1-5; CDR3 DNA: TGTGCCAGCAGCCCCCACACTTGGGGCACTCCAAATCAGCCCCAGCATTTT; CDR3 protein: CASSPHTWGTPNQPQHF
D gene: TRBD2; V gene: TRBV11-2; clone size: -; J gene: TRBJ2-5; CDR3 DNA: TGTGCCAGCAGCTTAGAACTAGCGGGAGGCCAAAGAAAGACCCAGTACTTC; CDR3 protein: CASSLELAGGQRKTQYF
D gene: TRBD2; V gene: TRBV5-5; clone size: -; J gene: TRBJ2-3; CDR3 DNA: TGTGCCAGCAGCTTCGTATTATTACTAGCGGGAGGAACAGATACGCAGTATTTT; CDR3 protein: CASSFVLLLAGGTDTQYF
D gene: TRBD2; V gene: TRBV7-2; clone size: -; J gene: TRBJ2-1; CDR3 DNA: TGTGCCAGCAGCTTAGGAGCGGGGGGGTCCTACAATGAGCAGTTCTTC; CDR3 protein: CASSLGAGGSYNEQFF
D gene: TRBD1; V gene: TRBV6-5; clone size: -; J gene: TRBJ1-1; CDR3 DNA: TGTGCCAGCAGTCGCCGGACAGGTGAAGCTTTCTTT; CDR3 protein: CASSRRTGEAFF
D gene: TRBD2; V gene: TRBV5-1; clone size: -; J gene: TRBJ2-2; CDR3 DNA: TGCGCCAGCAGCTTGGCACTAGCGGGAGCCAACACCGGGGAGCTGTTTTTT; CDR3 protein: CASSLALAGANTGELFF
D gene: -; V gene: TRBV6-6; clone size: few; J gene: TRBJ2-5; CDR3 DNA: TGTGCCAGCAGTCAGGGCGTCGGGAGGGGGCCCATAATGGGACAAGAGACCCAGTACTTC; CDR3 protein: CASSQGVGRGPIMGQETQYF
D gene: TRBD1; V gene: TRBV3-1/TRBV3-2; clone size: few; J gene: TRBJ2-1; CDR3 DNA: TGTGCCAGCAGCTACAGGGGGCGCTTCGGTGGTGAGCAGTTCTTC; CDR3 protein: CASSYRGRFGGEQFF
D gene: -; V gene: TRBV25-1; clone size: -; J gene: TRBJ1-5; CDR3 DNA: TGTGCCAGCAGTGAAGTTGGGGAGGGTCAGCCCCAGCATTTT; CDR3 protein: CASSEVGEGQPQHF
D gene: -; V gene: TRBV9; clone size: few; J gene: TRBJ1-1; CDR3 DNA: TGTGCCAGCAGCGTGGGCGCAGGGATCACTGAAGCTTTCTTT; CDR3 protein: CASSVGAGITEAFF
D gene: -; V gene: TRBV11-2; clone size: -; J gene: TRBJ2-6; CDR3 DNA: TGTGCCAGCAGCCAACCGGGACAAAGCTCTGGGGCCAACGTCCTGACTTTC; CDR3 protein: CASSQPGQSSGANVLTF
D gene: TRBD2; V gene: TRBV11-2; clone size: -; J gene: TRBJ2-3; CDR3 DNA: TGTGCCAGCAGCGACCGGACTAGCGGGGCGACAGATACGCAGTATTTT; CDR3 protein: CASSDRTSGATDTQYF
D gene: -; V gene: TRBV12-5; clone size: -; J gene: TRBJ2-2; CDR3 DNA: TGTGCTAGTGGTTTGGGATACAGGGTGGCGCGGTACACCGGGGAGCTGTTTTTT; CDR3 protein: CASGLGYRVARYTGELFF
D gene: -; V gene: TRBV5-1; clone size: -; J gene: TRBJ2-3; CDR3 DNA: TGCGCCAGCAGCTCCGCCTCAACAGGCACAGATACGCAGTATTTT; CDR3 protein: CASSSASTGTDTQYF
D gene: TRBD2; V gene: TRBV7-9; clone size: many; J gene: TRBJ2-2; CDR3 DNA: TGTGCCAGCAACCCACGGGGCGGGGGACCCGGGGAGCTGTTTTTT; CDR3 protein: CASNPRGGGPGELFF